This T cell receptor beta chain was retrieved from a study of cytomegalovirus exposure and HLA in healthy donors. Study-wide findings and caveats: Listed as cytomegalovirus-associated were 164 TCR beta chains. Diagnosis of cytomegalovirus status made by the classifier reportedly showed high specificity and sensitivity. The dataset shows that most TCR sequences were rare, while some public TCRs occurred in many donors.

A word on this clone: Antigen: not known.

Measured with immunoSEQ multiplex PCR; TCRdb has only the in-frame clones, and not every one. The sample contains 65,000 to 80,000 clones, approximately 94% of which appear only once. CDR3 length equals 16 residues. V was cut by 1 base and J by 0 bases, with 10 bases left in between. The germline gives CDR1 KGHSH, CDR2 LQKENI. This sequence was found in a woman in her late teens or twenties in good health and CMV-seropositive. The chain combines TRBV18 with TRBJ1-3, with a tentative D call TRBD1 (5 bases). The sample was PBMCs. CDR3 sequence: CASSPRQGDSGNTIYF. For the CDR3, the DNA is TGTGCCAGCTCACCACGTCAGGGCGACTCTGGAAACACCATATATTTT.